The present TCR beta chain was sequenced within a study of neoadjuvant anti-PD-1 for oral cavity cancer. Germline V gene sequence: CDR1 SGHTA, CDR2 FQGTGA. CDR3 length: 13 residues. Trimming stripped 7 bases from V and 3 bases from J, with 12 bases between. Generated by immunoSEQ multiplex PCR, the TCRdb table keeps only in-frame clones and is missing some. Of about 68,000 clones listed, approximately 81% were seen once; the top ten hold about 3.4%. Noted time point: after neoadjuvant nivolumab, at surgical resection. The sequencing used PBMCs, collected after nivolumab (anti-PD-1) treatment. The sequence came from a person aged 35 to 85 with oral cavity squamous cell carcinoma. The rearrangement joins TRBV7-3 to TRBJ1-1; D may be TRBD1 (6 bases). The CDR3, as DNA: TGTGCCAGCACCCTATACAGGGACACTGAAGCTTTCTTT. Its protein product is CASTLYRDTEAFF.